This TCR beta chain was documented in a study of T cells in Graves' hyperthyroidism and ophthalmopathy. The CDR3 contains 14 residues. Germline V lookup: CDR1 SGHTA, CDR2 FQGNSA. V was trimmed by 5 bases and J by 4 bases, leaving 14 bases between them. This clonotype came up many times. Exclusions: uncontrolled infection, other autoimmune disease, pregnancy, lactation. The CDR3 regions of TCR beta were amplified from RNA transcripts. The HTBI primer set served for first-round RT-PCR of the TCR CDR3. TCRdb reprocessed the multiplex PCR reads via MiXCR and lists one record per CDR3 protein. The sample consists of 300,000 to 450,000 distinct CDR3 sequences, roughly 15% of them appearing once.

Sample: blood. This chain uses TRBV7-2 with TRBJ2-5; D is possibly TRBD1 (5 bases). The clonotype was recovered from a woman aged 25 to 39 with Graves' ophthalmopathy. Here the CDR3 DNA reads TGTGCCAGCAGCCTCACAGGTACCCGAGAGACCCAGTACTTC. This translates into CASSLTGTRETQYF.